The following is a T cell receptor (beta chain) sequence with its context. CDR3 length: 15 residues. Germline CDR1 reads LGHNA; CDR2 reads YNFKEQ. The V gene end was trimmed by 4 bases and the J gene end by 8 bases; junction bases not matched to a gene: 11. This entry is derived from a study of blood T cell repertoires in COVID-19. Study details: The origin of the acute and convalescent COVID-19 samples was the United States, Italy and Spain. T cells, B-cell-depleted T cells, or PBMCs supplied cDNA or gDNA.

Original analysis: Nucleated cell number was recorded as an estimate derived from reference gene primer amplification. Generated by immunoSEQ multiplex PCR, the TCRdb table keeps only in-frame clones and is missing some. V and J calls and clone size follow that table, whereas D and trimming were derived from the DNA. Of about 110,000 clones listed, approximately 88% were seen once; the top ten hold over 2%. The sequence was obtained from a human donor in a cohort sampled during active COVID-19. Sequencing was carried out using peripheral blood. This chain links TRBV4-2 with TRBJ1-2; 9 bases are a match to TRBD1. The CDR3 sequence: CASSPGTGSAKGYTF. The CDR3 DNA sequence: TGTGCCAGCAGCCCCGGGACAGGGTCGGCTAAGGGCTACACCTTC.